This T cell receptor (beta chain) emerged from a study of cytomegalovirus exposure and HLA in healthy donors. General observations from the study: A missense variant in DCLRE1C was later tied to TCR beta V- and J-gene trimming. With DRB1 most and HLA-C fewest, TCR association rates differed between HLA loci in a later analysis. A highly shared variant cluster was judged a likely technical artifact. Cytomegalovirus status, reportedly, was diagnosed with high specificity and sensitivity by the classifier.

This clone has a single count. Its antigen is unknown. Between the trimmed V and J ends, which lost 10 bases and 7 bases, there was a span of 16 bases. Germline V lookup: CDR1 LNHDA, CDR2 SQIVND (reference sequence). The CDR3 is 12 residues long. Researchers ran the PCR with 60 Vbeta and 13 Jbeta primers. The assay was immunoSEQ multiplex PCR, and TCRdb's table has in-frame clones only and misses some. The sample yields around 98,000 clones, roughly 79% seen once. V gene TRBV19 combines with J gene TRBJ1-2; D may be TRBD1 (5 bases). The receptor's source is a woman between 40 and 55 years old in good health and CMV-seronegative. Sequencing input: PBMCs. DNA for the CDR3: TGTGCCATCCTAACAGGTTTAGCTGGCTACACCTTC. This encodes CAILTGLAGYTF.